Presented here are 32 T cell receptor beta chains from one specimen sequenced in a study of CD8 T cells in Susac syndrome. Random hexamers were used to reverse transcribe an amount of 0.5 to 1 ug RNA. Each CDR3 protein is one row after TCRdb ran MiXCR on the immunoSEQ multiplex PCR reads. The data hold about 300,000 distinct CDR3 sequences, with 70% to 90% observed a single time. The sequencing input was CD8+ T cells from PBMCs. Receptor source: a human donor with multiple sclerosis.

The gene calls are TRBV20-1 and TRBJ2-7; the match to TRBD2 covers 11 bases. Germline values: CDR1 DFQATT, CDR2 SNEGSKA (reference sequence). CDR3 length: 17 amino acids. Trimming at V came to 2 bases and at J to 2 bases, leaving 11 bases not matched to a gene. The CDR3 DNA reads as TGCAGTGCTAGATCTTCCCTGCTAGCGGGAGGCCCCTACGAGCAGTACTTC. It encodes CSARSSLLAGGPYEQYF.

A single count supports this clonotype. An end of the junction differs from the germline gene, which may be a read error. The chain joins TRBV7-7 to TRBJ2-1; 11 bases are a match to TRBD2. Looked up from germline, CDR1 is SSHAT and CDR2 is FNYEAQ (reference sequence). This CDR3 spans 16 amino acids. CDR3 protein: CASSPTIGTSGQEQFF. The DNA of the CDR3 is TGTGCTAGCAGCCCCACGATCGGGACTAGCGGACAGGAGCAGTTCTTC.

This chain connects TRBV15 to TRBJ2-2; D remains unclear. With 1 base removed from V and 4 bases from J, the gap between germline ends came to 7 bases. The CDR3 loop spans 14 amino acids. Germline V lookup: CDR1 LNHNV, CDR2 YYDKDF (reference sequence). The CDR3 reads CATSRGVPTGELFF. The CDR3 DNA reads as TGTGCCACCAGCAGAGGAGTCCCCACCGGGGAGCTGTTTTTT.

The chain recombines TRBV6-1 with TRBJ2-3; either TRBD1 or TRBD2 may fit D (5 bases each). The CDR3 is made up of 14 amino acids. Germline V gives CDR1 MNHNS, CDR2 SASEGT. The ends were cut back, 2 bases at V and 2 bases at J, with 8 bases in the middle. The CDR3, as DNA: TGTGCCAGCAGTGAACAGGGACCCACAGATACGCAGTATTTT. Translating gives CASSEQGPTDTQYF.

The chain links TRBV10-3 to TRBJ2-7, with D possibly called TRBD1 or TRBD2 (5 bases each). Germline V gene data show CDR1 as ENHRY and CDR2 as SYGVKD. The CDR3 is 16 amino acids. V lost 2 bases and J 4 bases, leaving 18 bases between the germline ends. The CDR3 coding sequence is TGTGCCATCAGTGAGCAGGAAACCGGGACCTCTTACGAGCAGTACTTC. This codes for CAISEQETGTSYEQYF.

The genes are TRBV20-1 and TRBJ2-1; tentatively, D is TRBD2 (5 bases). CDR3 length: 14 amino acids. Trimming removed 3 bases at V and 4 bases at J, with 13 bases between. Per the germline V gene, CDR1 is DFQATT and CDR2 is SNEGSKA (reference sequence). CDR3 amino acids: CSARGADFYNEQFF. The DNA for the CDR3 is TGCAGTGCTAGGGGAGCGGATTTTTACAATGAGCAGTTCTTC.

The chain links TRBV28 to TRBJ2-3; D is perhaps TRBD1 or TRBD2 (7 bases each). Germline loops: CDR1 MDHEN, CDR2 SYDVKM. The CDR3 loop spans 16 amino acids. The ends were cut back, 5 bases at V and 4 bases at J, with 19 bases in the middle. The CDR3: CASSPLLRGGPDTQYF. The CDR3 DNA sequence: TGTGCCAGCAGTCCGCTCCTCAGGGGGGGCCCAGATACGCAGTATTTT.

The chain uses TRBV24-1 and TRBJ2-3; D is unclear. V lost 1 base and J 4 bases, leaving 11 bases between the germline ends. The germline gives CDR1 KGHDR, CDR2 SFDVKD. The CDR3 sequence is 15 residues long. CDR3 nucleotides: TGTGCCACCAGTGATTTCGGCAGTCTAGCAGATACGCAGTATTTT. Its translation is CATSDFGSLADTQYF.

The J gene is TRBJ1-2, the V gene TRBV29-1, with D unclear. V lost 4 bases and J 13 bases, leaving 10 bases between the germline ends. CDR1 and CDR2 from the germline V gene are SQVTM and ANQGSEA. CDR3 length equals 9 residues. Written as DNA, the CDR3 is TGCAGCGTTGTGGAGGCATTCACCTTC. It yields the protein CSVVEAFTF.

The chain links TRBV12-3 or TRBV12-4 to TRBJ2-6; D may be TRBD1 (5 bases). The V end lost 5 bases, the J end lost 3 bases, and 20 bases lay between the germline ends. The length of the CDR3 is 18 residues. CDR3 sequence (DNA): TGTGCCAGCAGTGGTAACAGGTTTCGAGAAGATGGGGCCAACGTCCTGACTTTC. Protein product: CASSGNRFREDGANVLTF.

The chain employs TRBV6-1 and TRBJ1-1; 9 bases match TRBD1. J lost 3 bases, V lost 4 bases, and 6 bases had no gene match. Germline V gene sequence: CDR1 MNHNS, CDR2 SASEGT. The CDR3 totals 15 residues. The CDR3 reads CASSGTGGWYTEAFF. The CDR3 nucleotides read TGTGCCAGCAGTGGAACAGGGGGCTGGTACACTGAAGCTTTCTTT.

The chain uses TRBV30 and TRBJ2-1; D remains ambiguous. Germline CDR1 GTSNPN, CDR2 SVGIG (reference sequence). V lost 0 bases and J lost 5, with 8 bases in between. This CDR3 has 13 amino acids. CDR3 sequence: CAWSVFQNNEQFF. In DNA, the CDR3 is TGTGCCTGGAGTGTATTCCAGAACAATGAGCAGTTCTTC.

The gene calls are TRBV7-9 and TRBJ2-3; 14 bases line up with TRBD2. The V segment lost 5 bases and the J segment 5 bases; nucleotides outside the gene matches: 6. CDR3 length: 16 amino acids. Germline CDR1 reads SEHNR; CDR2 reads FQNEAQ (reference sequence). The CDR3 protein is CASSAGLAGGGDTQYF. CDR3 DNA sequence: TGTGCCAGCAGCGCCGGACTAGCGGGGGGAGGAGATACGCAGTATTTT.

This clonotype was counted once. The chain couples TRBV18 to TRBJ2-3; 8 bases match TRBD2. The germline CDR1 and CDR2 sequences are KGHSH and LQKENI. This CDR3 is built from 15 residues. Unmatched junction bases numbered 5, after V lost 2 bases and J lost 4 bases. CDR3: CASSPTGGHADTQYF. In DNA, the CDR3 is TGTGCCAGCTCACCAACGGGGGGGCACGCAGATACGCAGTATTTT. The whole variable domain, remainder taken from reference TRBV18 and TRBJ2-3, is NAGVMQNPRHLVRRRGQEARLRCSPMKGHSHVYWYRQLPEEGLKFMVYLQKENIIDESGMPKERFSAEFPKEGPSILRIQQVVRGDSAAYFCASSPTGGHADTQYFGPGTRLTVL.

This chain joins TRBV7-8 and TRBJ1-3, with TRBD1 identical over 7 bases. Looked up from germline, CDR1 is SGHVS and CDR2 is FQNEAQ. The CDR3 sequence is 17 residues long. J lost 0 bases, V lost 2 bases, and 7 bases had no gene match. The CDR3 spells CASSLLSGQSSGNTIYF. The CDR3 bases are TGTGCCAGCAGCTTACTTTCGGGACAGAGCTCTGGAAACACCATATATTTT.

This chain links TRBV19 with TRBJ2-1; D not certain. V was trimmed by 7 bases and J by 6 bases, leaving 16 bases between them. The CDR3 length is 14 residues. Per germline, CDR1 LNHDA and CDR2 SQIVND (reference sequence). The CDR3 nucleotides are TGTGCCAGTAACCCCAGGTCATGGGGCAATGAGCAGTTCTTC. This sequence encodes CASNPRSWGNEQFF. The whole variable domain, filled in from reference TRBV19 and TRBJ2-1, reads DGGITQSPKYLFRKEGQNVTLSCEQNLNHDAMYWYRQDPGQGLRLIYYSQIVNDFQKGDIAEGYSVSREKKESFPLTVTSAQKNPTAFYLCASNPRSWGNEQFFGPGTRLTVL.

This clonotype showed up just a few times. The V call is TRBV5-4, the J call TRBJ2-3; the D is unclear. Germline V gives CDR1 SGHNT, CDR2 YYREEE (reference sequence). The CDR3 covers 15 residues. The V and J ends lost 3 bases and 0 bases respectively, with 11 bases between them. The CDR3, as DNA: TGTGCCAGCAGCTGGATACGGGCTAGCACAGATACGCAGTATTTT. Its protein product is CASSWIRASTDTQYF.

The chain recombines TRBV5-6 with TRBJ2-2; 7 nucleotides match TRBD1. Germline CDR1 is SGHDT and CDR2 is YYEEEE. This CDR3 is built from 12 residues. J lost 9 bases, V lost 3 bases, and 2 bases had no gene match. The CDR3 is CASSSQGRELFF. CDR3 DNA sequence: TGTGCCAGCAGCTCACAGGGGAGGGAGCTGTTTTTT.

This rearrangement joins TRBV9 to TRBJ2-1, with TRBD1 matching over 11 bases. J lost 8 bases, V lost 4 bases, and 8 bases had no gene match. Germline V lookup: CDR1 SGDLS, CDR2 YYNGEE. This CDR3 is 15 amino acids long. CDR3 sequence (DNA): TGTGCCAGCAGCCCTCCGGGACAGGGGGTCCATGAGCAGTTCTTC. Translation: CASSPPGQGVHEQFF.

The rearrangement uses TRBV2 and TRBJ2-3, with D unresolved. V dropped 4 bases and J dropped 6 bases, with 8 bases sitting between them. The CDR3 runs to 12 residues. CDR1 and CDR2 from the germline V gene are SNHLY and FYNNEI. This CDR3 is CASSAFWDTQYF. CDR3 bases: TGTGCCAGCAGTGCTTTTTGGGATACGCAGTATTTT.

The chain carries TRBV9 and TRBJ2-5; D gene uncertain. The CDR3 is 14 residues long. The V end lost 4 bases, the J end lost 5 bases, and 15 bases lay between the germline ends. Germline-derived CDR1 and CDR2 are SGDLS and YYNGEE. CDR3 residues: CASSFRPTPETQYF. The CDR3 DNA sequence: TGTGCCAGCAGCTTTAGACCCACACCGGAGACCCAGTACTTC.

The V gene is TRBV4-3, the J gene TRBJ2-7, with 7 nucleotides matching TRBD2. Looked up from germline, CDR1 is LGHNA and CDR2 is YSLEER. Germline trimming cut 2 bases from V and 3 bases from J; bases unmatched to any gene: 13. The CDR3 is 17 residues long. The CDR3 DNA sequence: TGCGCCAGCAGCCAATCATCTGGACTAGGAACGGGCTACGAGCAGTACTTC. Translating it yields CASSQSSGLGTGYEQYF.

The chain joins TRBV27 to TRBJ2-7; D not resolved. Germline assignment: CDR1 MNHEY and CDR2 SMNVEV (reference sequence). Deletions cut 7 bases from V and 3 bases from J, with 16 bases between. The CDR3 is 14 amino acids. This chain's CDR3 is CASTLCRVLYEQYF. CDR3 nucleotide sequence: TGTGCCAGCACGTTGTGTAGGGTTCTCTACGAGCAGTACTTC.

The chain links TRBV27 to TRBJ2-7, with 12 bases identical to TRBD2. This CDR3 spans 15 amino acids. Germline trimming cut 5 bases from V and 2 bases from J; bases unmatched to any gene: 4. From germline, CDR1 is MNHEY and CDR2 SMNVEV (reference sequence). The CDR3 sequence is CASSRLAGVPYEQYF. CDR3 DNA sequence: TGTGCCAGCAGTAGACTAGCGGGAGTGCCCTACGAGCAGTACTTC.

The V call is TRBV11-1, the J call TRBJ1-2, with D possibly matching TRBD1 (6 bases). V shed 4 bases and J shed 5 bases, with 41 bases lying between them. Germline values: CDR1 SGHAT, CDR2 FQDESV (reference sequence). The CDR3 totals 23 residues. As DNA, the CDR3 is TGTGCCAGCAGCTCCCCCAGCCTGGTGAGGAGCCCCGAGGGTCAAGCGCAGGGGTATGGCTACACCTTC. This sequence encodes CASSSPSLVRSPEGQAQGYGYTF.

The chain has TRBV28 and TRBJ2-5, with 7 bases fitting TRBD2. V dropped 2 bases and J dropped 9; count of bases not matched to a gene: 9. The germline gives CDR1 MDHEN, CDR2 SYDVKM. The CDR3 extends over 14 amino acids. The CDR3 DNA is TGTGCCAGCAGTTTAAACCGGGAGGCGGATCCCCAGTACTTC. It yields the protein CASSLNREADPQYF.

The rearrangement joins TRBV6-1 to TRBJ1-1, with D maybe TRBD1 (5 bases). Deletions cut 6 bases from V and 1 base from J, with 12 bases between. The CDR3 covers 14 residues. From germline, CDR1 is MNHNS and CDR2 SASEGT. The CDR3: CASSGWGENTEAFF. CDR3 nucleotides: TGTGCCAGCAGCGGATGGGGGGAGAACACTGAAGCTTTCTTT.

CDR3 loop: CASSSSDRDYGYTF. In nucleotides, the CDR3 is TGTGCCAGCAGTTCGTCGGACAGGGACTATGGCTACACCTTC. V usage is TRBV27 and J usage is TRBJ1-2, with 8 bases identical to TRBD1. This CDR3 is 14 amino acids long. CDR1 MNHEY and CDR2 SMNVEV come from the germline V gene (reference sequence). V gave up 4 bases and J gave up 3 bases; unmatched junction bases: 4.

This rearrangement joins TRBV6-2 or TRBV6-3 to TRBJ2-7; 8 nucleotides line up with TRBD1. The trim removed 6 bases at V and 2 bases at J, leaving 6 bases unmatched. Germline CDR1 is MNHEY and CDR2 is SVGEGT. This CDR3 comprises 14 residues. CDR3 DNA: TGTGCCAGCAGGCCCCGGACAGGGACCTACGAGCAGTACTTC. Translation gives CASRPRTGTYEQYF.

The DNA for the CDR3 is TGTGCCACCACCCCGAACACCGGGGAGCTGTTTTTT. Its translation: CATTPNTGELFF. The chain is built from TRBV15 and TRBJ2-2; D uncertain. Germline V gene data show CDR1 as LNHNV and CDR2 as YYDKDF (reference sequence). Trimming cost V 7 bases and J 0 bases, with 3 bases left between them. The CDR3 extends over 12 amino acids.

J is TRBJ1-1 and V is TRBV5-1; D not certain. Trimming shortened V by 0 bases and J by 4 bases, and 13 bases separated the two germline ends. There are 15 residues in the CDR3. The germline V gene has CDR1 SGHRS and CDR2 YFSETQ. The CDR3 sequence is CASSLARMGSTEAFF. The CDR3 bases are TGCGCCAGCAGCTTGGCCCGAATGGGATCCACTGAAGCTTTCTTT.

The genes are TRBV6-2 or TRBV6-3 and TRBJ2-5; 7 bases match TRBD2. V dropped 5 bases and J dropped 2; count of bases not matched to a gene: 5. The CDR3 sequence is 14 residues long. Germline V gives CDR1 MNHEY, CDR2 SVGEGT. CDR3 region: CASSVRGWQETQYF. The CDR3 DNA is TGTGCCAGCAGTGTGCGGGGGTGGCAAGAGACCCAGTACTTC.